This is a list of T cell receptor beta chains from one sample in a study of T cells in Graves' hyperthyroidism and ophthalmopathy. TCRdb independently ran MiXCR on the multiplex PCR reads; one entry per CDR3 protein. The table lists around 430,000 distinct CDR3 sequences, 15% of them singletons. Sequenced: blood. The receptors come from a woman between 25 and 40 years old with Graves' hyperthyroidism. Both conserved end residues are part of each CDR3. A D gene is named only where the DNA matches it firmly. For some rows the clone size is stated as once, few or many, or as a class when expanded; others skip it.

>TRBV12-3/TRBV12-4|.|TRBJ2-1|few
TGTGCCAGCAGTTTAACCCCGACCAAGCCCAGCTCCTACAATGAGCAGTTCTTC
CASSLTPTKPSSYNEQFF
>TRBV15|TRBD2|TRBJ2-3|many
TGTGCCACCAGCCCAGGGACTAGCGGGACGGCAGATACGCAGTATTTT
CATSPGTSGTADTQYF
>TRBV7-2|TRBD1|TRBJ2-7|few
TGTGCCAGCAGCCCTCACAGGGGCCACGAGCAGTACTTC
CASSPHRGHEQYF
>TRBV7-2|.|TRBJ1-3|.
TGTGCCAGCAGCCCCTTGGGGCTAAGCTCTGGAAACACCATATATTTT
CASSPLGLSSGNTIYF
>TRBV20-1|TRBD1|TRBJ2-7|many
TGCAGTGCTGAGGGACAGGAGAGGGCCTACGAGCAGTACTTC
CSAEGQERAYEQYF
>TRBV6-1|.|TRBJ2-7|many
TGTGCCAGCAAAATTGGTGGCTTCTACGAGCAGTACTTC
CASKIGGFYEQYF
>TRBV9|.|TRBJ2-7|few
TGTGCCAGCAGCGTAGCCGGCACACCCTACGAGCAGTACTTC
CASSVAGTPYEQYF
>TRBV25-1|.|TRBJ1-1|.
TGTGCCAGCAGTGGTTGGCAGGGGAACACTGAAGCTTTCTTT
CASSGWQGNTEAFF
>TRBV5-1|.|TRBJ2-5|many
TGCGCCAGCAGCTTGGAGGTCCGGCTTCAAGAGACCCAGTACTTC
CASSLEVRLQETQYF
>TRBV30|.|TRBJ1-6|many
TGTGCCTGGAGTGTTGGGGATTCACCCCTCCACTTT
CAWSVGDSPLHF
>TRBV19|TRBD1|TRBJ1-5|.
TGTGCCAGTAGAACGACAGGGGATAGCAATCAGCCCCAGCATTTT
CASRTTGDSNQPQHF
>TRBV5-1|.|TRBJ2-7|many
TGCGCCAGCAGCCGAGGGGACTCGGGGAGCTACGAGCAGTACTTC
CASSRGDSGSYEQYF
>TRBV3-1|.|TRBJ2-3|few
TGTGCCAGCAGCCCGTACGGGACAACCCGTTTAGATACGCAGTATTTT
CASSPYGTTRLDTQYF
>TRBV4-2|TRBD1|TRBJ2-4|few
TGTGCCAGCAGCCAAGATAGGGGGCTGGGGGCCAAAAACATTCAGTACTTC
CASSQDRGLGAKNIQYF
>TRBV12-3/TRBV12-4|TRBD2|TRBJ2-2|.
TGTGCCAGCAGTTTGGCTAGCGGGACCTACACCGGGGAGCTGTTTTTT
CASSLASGTYTGELFF
>TRBV29-1|TRBD1|TRBJ1-4|many
TGCAGCGTTGAAACAGGGGCCGCTAATGAAAAACTGTTTTTT
CSVETGAANEKLFF
>TRBV20-1|.|TRBJ1-1|many
TGCAGTGCTAGAGAGGGGACCGCGGGCACTGAAGCTTTCTTT
CSAREGTAGTEAFF
>TRBV7-2|TRBD2|TRBJ2-7|many
TGTGCCAGCAGCTTAGGCGGACTAGCGGGAGTATACGAGCAGTACTTC
CASSLGGLAGVYEQYF
>TRBV5-1|.|TRBJ2-7|few
TGCGCCAGCAGCCCGAGAGGCGAGAGGTACGAGCAGTACTTC
CASSPRGERYEQYF
>TRBV6-2/TRBV6-3|.|TRBJ2-1|many
TGTGCCAGCAGTTACTCTACACCTTTGGGTGATGAGCAGTTCTTC
CASSYSTPLGDEQFF
>TRBV30|TRBD1|TRBJ2-5|few
TGTGCCTGGAGGAACAGGGGATCTCAAGAGACCCAGTACTTC
CAWRNRGSQETQYF
>TRBV19|.|TRBJ1-5|.
TGTGCCAGTAGTACGTTAGGGGGGAGGGGTGGCAATCAGCCCCAGCATTTT
CASSTLGGRGGNQPQHF
>TRBV6-2/TRBV6-3|.|TRBJ2-3|.
TGTGCCAGCAGTGCACAGGGTAGGGCCGATACGCAGTATTTT
CASSAQGRADTQYF
>TRBV3-1|TRBD1|TRBJ1-2|many
TGTGCCAGCAGCCAAGGGACAGGAGCCCATGGCTACACCTTC
CASSQGTGAHGYTF
>TRBV24-1|.|TRBJ2-1|.
TGTGCCACCAGTGATTTGGGAGGGGGGTATAATGAGCAGTTCTTC
CATSDLGGGYNEQFF
>TRBV28|.|TRBJ2-1|many
TGTGCCAGCAACACACGAGGGGCTAGCGCATATGACGGGAATGAGCAGTTCTTC
CASNTRGASAYDGNEQFF
>TRBV19|TRBD1|TRBJ1-2|.
TGTGCCAGTAGTATAGGACAGGGCGACTATGGCTACACCTTC
CASSIGQGDYGYTF
>TRBV18|.|TRBJ2-6|.
TGTGCCAGCTCACCACGGGAAGGGGCCAACGTCCTGACTTTC
CASSPREGANVLTF
>TRBV2|.|TRBJ1-1|many
TGTGCCAGCAGCGCCGGGAGCACTGAAGCTTTCTTT
CASSAGSTEAFF
>TRBV5-6|.|TRBJ1-1|many
TGTGCCAGCAGCATATTCCAGAACACTGAAGCTTTCTTT
CASSIFQNTEAFF
>TRBV7-8|TRBD2|TRBJ2-1|.
TGTGCCACCAACCTGAGGGCACTAGCGGACTACAATGAGCAGTTCTTC
CATNLRALADYNEQFF
>TRBV20-1|TRBD2|TRBJ2-7|many
TGCAGTGCTAGAGATCGAACTAGCGGGAGCAACGAGCAGTACTTC
CSARDRTSGSNEQYF
>TRBV6-2/TRBV6-3|TRBD1|TRBJ1-3|once
TGTGCCAGCAGTTACTCTTACAGGGGCACCTCTGGAAACACCATATATTTT
CASSYSYRGTSGNTIYF
>TRBV5-1|TRBD2|TRBJ2-2|few
TGCGCCAGCAGCTGGAGTAGCGGGAGGGGTGATGTGAACACCGGGGAGCTGTTTTTT
CASSWSSGRGDVNTGELFF
>TRBV28|TRBD1|TRBJ2-3|many
TGTGCCAGCAGTATCGGGACAGGGGGCACAGATACGCAGTATTTT
CASSIGTGGTDTQYF
>TRBV3-1|.|TRBJ2-1|many
TGTGCCAGCAGCCAGGAGGTGTCGGGAAATGAGCAGTTCTTC
CASSQEVSGNEQFF
>TRBV28|TRBD1|TRBJ1-6|.
TGTGCCAGCAGTTTCGGGACAGGTTCTAATTCACCCCTCCACTTT
CASSFGTGSNSPLHF
>TRBV5-1|.|TRBJ2-3|many
TGCGCCAGCAGCTTGGTCGGGGAAGATACGCAGTATTTT
CASSLVGEDTQYF
>TRBV9|.|TRBJ2-2|.
TGTGCCAGCAGCTCCTCAGCGACCTGGGGCACCGGGGAGCTGTTTTTT
CASSSSATWGTGELFF
>TRBV18|.|TRBJ2-2|few
TGTGCCAGCTCACCACCTCAACAGAGGAACACCGGGGAGCTGTTTTTT
CASSPPQQRNTGELFF
>TRBV27|.|TRBJ1-1|many
TGTGCCAGCAGTTCCCATCAGGGCACTGAAGCTTTCTTT
CASSSHQGTEAFF
>TRBV11-2|TRBD2|TRBJ2-1|many
TGTGCCAGCAGCGTCAGCGGGAGGGATGGGTACAATGAGCAGTTCTTC
CASSVSGRDGYNEQFF
>TRBV28|.|TRBJ2-7|many
TGTGCCAGCAGTATATACAGTAATCAACCCTACGAGCAGTACTTC
CASSIYSNQPYEQYF
>TRBV28|TRBD2|TRBJ2-5|.
TGTGCCAGCAGCCGCGGGGGGGTGTACTTC
CASSRGGVYF
>TRBV28|.|TRBJ2-7|many
TGTGCCAGCAGTTTAGGGCGGGAAGAGCAGTACTTC
CASSLGREEQYF
>TRBV15|.|TRBJ1-6|few
TGTGCCACCAGCAGAGTTATGTTTAATAATTCACCCCTCCACTTT
CATSRVMFNNSPLHF
>TRBV18|TRBD2|TRBJ2-7|many
TGTGCCAGCTCACCACGGGGAAGTAGCGGGTCCGGAACCTACGAGCAGTACTTC
CASSPRGSSGSGTYEQYF
>TRBV20-1|TRBD1|TRBJ1-1|many
TGCAGTGCTAGAGGACCAGGACAGGGGCGAAAGACTGAAGCTTTCTTT
CSARGPGQGRKTEAFF